The rows below give T cell receptor beta chains drawn from one sample of a study of blood T cell repertoires in COVID-19. Measured with immunoSEQ multiplex PCR; TCRdb has only the in-frame clones, and not every one. This table has some 210,000 clones, almost 85% appearing once. Sequencing input: peripheral blood. The receptors here all came from a woman in her thirties or forties with acute or convalescent COVID-19. Each CDR3 is given with its conserved first and last residue. A D gene is named only where the DNA matches it firmly. Only some rows state a clone size, as once, few, many or a class for expanded clones.

v_gene	j_gene	d_gene	abundance	CDR3aa	CDR3nt
TRBV28	TRBJ1-1	TRBD1	once	CASSDGQGGSWWNTEAFF	TGTGCCAGCAGTGACGGACAGGGAGGCTCGTGGTGGAACACTGAAGCTTTCTTT
TRBV18	TRBJ1-3	.	.	CASSPPDSLVSSGNTIYF	TGTGCCAGCTCACCCCCCGACAGCCTCGTTAGCTCTGGAAACACCATATATTTT
TRBV28	TRBJ1-5	.	.	CASSPLMRGGNQPQHF	TGTGCCAGCAGTCCTCTCATGAGAGGAGGCAATCAGCCCCAGCATTTT
TRBV6-5	TRBJ2-2	.	.	CASSFPGTGELFF	TGTGCCAGCAGTTTCCCAGGGACCGGGGAGCTGTTTTTT
TRBV7-2	TRBJ2-7	.	.	CASSSTTYEQYF	TGTGCCAGCAGCTCCACAACCTACGAGCAGTACTTC
TRBV25-1	TRBJ1-2	.	.	CASGRDGYTF	TGTGCCAGCGGGAGGGATGGCTACACCTTC
TRBV25-1	TRBJ2-1	.	.	CASSEPRGQTYNEQFF	TGTGCCAGCAGTGAACCGCGCGGACAGACCTACAATGAGCAGTTCTTC
TRBV19	TRBJ2-3	.	.	CATDGLPSTDTQYF	TGTGCCACAGATGGACTACCGAGCACAGATACGCAGTATTTT
TRBV7-3	TRBJ2-6	.	.	CASSLKPPISGANVLTF	TGTGCCAGCAGCTTAAAGCCCCCAATCTCTGGGGCCAACGTCCTGACTTTC
TRBV4-1	TRBJ2-1	TRBD2	.	CASRVAGDDTYNEQFF	TGCGCCAGCAGGGTAGCGGGGGACGATACCTACAATGAGCAGTTCTTC
TRBV13	TRBJ2-1	TRBD2	.	CASSREGGSYNEQFF	TGTGCCAGCAGCCGGGAGGGCGGCTCCTACAATGAGCAGTTCTTC
TRBV6-1	TRBJ2-4	TRBD2	.	CASSEALAGVGITKNIQYF	TGTGCCAGCAGTGAAGCGCTGGCGGGGGTTGGGATAACCAAAAACATTCAGTACTTC
TRBV9	TRBJ2-3	TRBD2	.	CASSVSGTSGGGDTQYF	TGTGCCAGCAGCGTTTCCGGGACTAGCGGGGGGGGAGATACGCAGTATTTT
TRBV13	TRBJ2-1	.	.	CASGIVSTAPDEQFF	TGTGCCAGCGGCATTGTTTCGACAGCCCCGGATGAGCAGTTCTTC
TRBV7-9	TRBJ1-4	.	.	CASSAGMVKLFF	TGTGCCAGCAGCGCCGGGATGGTAAAACTGTTTTTT
TRBV21-1	TRBJ1-3	.	.	CASSKALQGSTGNTIYF	TGTGCCAGCAGCAAAGCCTTACAGGGTAGTACTGGAAACACCATATATTTT
TRBV6-5	TRBJ2-3	TRBD2	once	CASSPRGGTDTQYF	TGTGCCAGCAGTCCCCGGGGGGGCACAGATACGCAGTATTTT
TRBV24-1	TRBJ2-5	TRBD1	.	CATSDFGQGVETQYF	TGTGCCACCAGTGATTTTGGACAGGGCGTAGAGACCCAGTACTTC
TRBV2	TRBJ1-5	.	.	CASSDIPQAQHF	TGTGCCAGCAGTGACATACCTCAGGCCCAGCATTTT
TRBV20-1	TRBJ2-5	.	.	CSASPPIGRYGETQYF	TGCAGTGCTAGTCCCCCTATCGGGAGATATGGAGAGACCCAGTACTTC
TRBV9	TRBJ2-7	.	.	CASSVGPGISYEQYF	TGTGCCAGCAGCGTAGGACCAGGGATCTCCTACGAGCAGTACTTC
TRBV30	TRBJ2-7	.	.	CAWSPGTYEQYF	TGTGCCTGGAGTCCAGGAACCTACGAGCAGTACTTC
TRBV11-2	TRBJ2-1	.	.	CASSFNHGGNEQFF	TGTGCCAGCAGCTTCAATCATGGCGGGAATGAGCAGTTCTTC
TRBV7-9	TRBJ1-6	.	.	CASSSGGGSPLHF	TGTGCCAGCAGTTCGGGAGGCGGGTCACCCCTCCACTTT
TRBV10-3	TRBJ2-5	.	.	CAISESRAAGAETQYF	TGTGCCATCAGTGAGTCGAGAGCGGCTGGAGCCGAGACCCAGTACTTC
TRBV12-3/TRBV12-4	TRBJ1-2	.	.	CASSLSPGGLYTF	TGTGCCAGCAGTCTATCCCCCGGGGGACTATACACCTTC
TRBV6-2/TRBV6-3	TRBJ1-2	TRBD1	.	CASSDPPGQDYGYTF	TGTGCCAGCAGTGATCCCCCGGGACAGGACTATGGCTACACCTTC
TRBV3-1/TRBV3-2	TRBJ2-7	TRBD1	.	CASSPEKGEPGQIYEQYF	TGTGCCAGCAGCCCGGAAAAGGGAGAACCGGGACAGATCTACGAGCAGTACTTC
TRBV6-5	TRBJ2-3	.	.	CASTRGGTDTQYF	TGTGCCAGCACCAGGGGGGGCACAGATACGCAGTATTTT
TRBV11-2	TRBJ2-3	TRBD1	.	CASSYAGGAKTDTQYF	TGTGCCAGCAGCTATGCAGGGGGCGCGAAAACAGATACGCAGTATTTT
TRBV7-9	TRBJ2-3	.	.	CASSLALIADTQYF	TGTGCCAGCAGCTTAGCGCTAATTGCTGATACGCAGTATTTT
TRBV7-9	TRBJ2-4	.	.	CASSLSIGAAGNIQYF	TGTGCCAGCAGCTTAAGTATTGGAGCCGCGGGAAACATTCAGTACTTC
TRBV5-1	TRBJ2-7	TRBD2	.	CASWTAGVLSTNYEQYF	TGCGCCAGTTGGACGGCGGGAGTCTTATCGACGAACTACGAGCAGTACTTC
TRBV6-4	TRBJ2-3	TRBD2	few	CARSGKAPETSTDTQYF	TGTGCCAGGAGCGGGAAAGCCCCGGAGACTAGCACAGATACGCAGTATTTT
TRBV23-1	TRBJ1-1	.	.	CASSQFGQAPNLNTEAFF	TGCGCCAGCAGTCAATTCGGACAAGCTCCGAACCTGAACACTGAAGCTTTCTTT
TRBV30	TRBJ2-7	TRBD2	.	CAWLLAGGYEQYF	TGTGCCTGGCTACTAGCGGGAGGGTACGAGCAGTACTTC
TRBV18	TRBJ1-1	.	once	CASSPQGGIWNTEAFF	TGTGCCAGCTCACCACAGGGGGGGATTTGGAACACTGAAGCTTTCTTT
TRBV6-6	TRBJ2-5	TRBD2	once	CASRGLAGSGTQYF	TGTGCCAGCAGGGGACTAGCGGGGTCGGGGACCCAGTACTTC
TRBV24-1	TRBJ1-1	.	.	CATSPSGRVDEAFF	TGTGCCACCAGCCCTTCCGGCAGGGTGGATGAAGCTTTCTTT
TRBV27	TRBJ2-5	.	.	CASSLVRGSQETQYF	TGTGCCAGCAGTTTAGTTAGGGGATCCCAAGAGACCCAGTACTTC
TRBV11-3	TRBJ2-1	.	.	CASSPSVGPANEQFF	TGTGCCAGCAGCCCGAGCGTGGGGCCGGCCAATGAGCAGTTCTTC
TRBV6-4	TRBJ1-5	TRBD1	.	CASSLLDRAQNQPQHF	TGTGCCAGCAGTCTACTGGACAGGGCTCAAAATCAGCCCCAGCATTTT
TRBV21-1	TRBJ1-1	.	.	CASRPRGAFF	TGTGCCAGTCGGCCCAGGGGAGCTTTCTTT
TRBV11-2	TRBJ1-2	.	.	CASSPRSSGGYTF	TGTGCCAGCAGCCCCCGCTCTTCGGGTGGCTACACCTTC
TRBV11-2	TRBJ1-1	.	.	CASSLRAGEAFF	TGTGCCAGCAGCCTGCGGGCCGGTGAAGCTTTCTTT
TRBV19	TRBJ2-2	.	.	CASRPIAAGTGELFF	TGTGCCAGTAGACCTATAGCGGCGGGGACCGGGGAGCTGTTTTTT
TRBV9	TRBJ1-1	.	few	CASSVGYSPNTEAFF	TGTGCCAGCAGCGTAGGGTACAGCCCGAACACTGAAGCTTTCTTT
TRBV21-1	TRBJ1-1	.	.	CASSGEGYVGTEAFF	TGTGCCAGCAGCGGAGAGGGATACGTTGGTACTGAAGCTTTCTTT
TRBV6-5	TRBJ2-7	.	once	CASSYLQGAFSYEQYF	TGTGCCAGCAGTTACCTACAGGGAGCTTTCTCCTACGAGCAGTACTTC
TRBV4-3	TRBJ1-1	.	.	CASSLQSMNTEAFF	TGCGCCAGCAGCCTACAGTCTATGAACACTGAAGCTTTCTTT